Presented here are 2 T cell receptor beta chains from one specimen sequenced in a study of blood T cell repertoires in COVID-19 (dated by TCRdb to 2020 to 2021). Receptor amplification or capture employed the immunoSEQ multiplex PCR assay. Held by TCRdb, this immuneACCESS table contains in-frame sequences only and omits some clones. Under half of the omission traces to an unresolved V gene where checked; the cause of the rest is unknown. The sample records 250,000 to 300,000 clones, about 90% of which are singletons. The ten largest clones represent about 2% of the sample. The sequencing sample was made of peripheral blood. The receptors originated from a woman between 55 and 75 years old with COVID-19, enrolled during active disease.

The CDR3 sequence is CASSLDNALGGYTF. CDR3 nucleotide sequence: TGCGCCAGCAGCTTGGACAACGCCCTCGGGGGCTACACCTTC. The rearrangement links TRBV5-1 to TRBJ1-2, with D uncertain. Germline V CDR1 and CDR2: SGHRS, YFSETQ. V gave up 0 bases and J gave up 8 bases, with 14 bases separating them. The CDR3 runs to 14 residues. Using reference TRBV5-1 and TRBJ1-2 for the parts outside the CDR3, the full variable domain is KAGVTQTPRYLIKTRGQQVTLSCSPISGHRSVSWYQQTPGQGLQFLFEYFSETQRNKGNFPGRFSGRQFSNSRSEMNVSTLELGDSALYLCASSLDNALGGYTFGSGTRLTVV.

This clone was picked up a small number of times. This chain connects TRBV4-1 to TRBJ2-7, with D perhaps TRBD2 (5 bases). Trimming cost V 1 base and J 2 bases, with 15 bases left between them. From germline, CDR1 is MGHRA and CDR2 YSYEKL. This CDR3 is built from 16 residues. Here the CDR3 reads CASSQGSGLSTYEQYF. CDR3 in DNA: TGCGCCAGCAGCCAAGGGTCAGGACTTTCAACCTACGAGCAGTACTTC.